A selection of T cell receptor beta chains follows, all from one sample in a study of blood T cell repertoires in COVID-19. The repertoire was sequenced with immunoSEQ multiplex PCR; TCRdb's copy has only in-frame clones and lacks some. Counted here are 180,000 or so clones, around 83% occurring once; the ten biggest clones make up almost 1%. The sequencing sample was made of peripheral blood. All receptors come from a man between 18 and 35 years old with acute or convalescent COVID-19. The CDR3 runs from the conserved cysteine through the conserved F or W. The D gene is left open where the match is weak. Clone size is shown for a subset of rows, as once, few, many or a class of expanded clone.

J	V	size	D	DNA	CDR3
TRBJ1-1	TRBV2	-	-	TGTGCCAGCTTGGACAACACAAACACTGAAGCTTTCTTT	CASLDNTNTEAFF
TRBJ1-1	TRBV19	-	-	TGTGCCAGTAGTATAGCGGGGGGAAGCACTGAAGCTTTCTTT	CASSIAGGSTEAFF
TRBJ2-1	TRBV24-1	-	TRBD1	TGTGCCACCAGTGTGGGCAGGGGGCACTTTATGGAGCAGTTCTTC	CATSVGRGHFMEQFF
TRBJ1-2	TRBV30	-	-	TGTGCCTGGGGGGGGAGCTATGGCTACACCTTC	CAWGGSYGYTF
TRBJ1-1	TRBV4-1	-	-	TGCGCCAGCAGCCAAGACCAGACAGGGAACACTGAAGCTTTCTTT	CASSQDQTGNTEAFF
TRBJ1-2	TRBV5-6	-	-	TGTGCCAGCAGCTTGGAGGACAGACCTGACACCTTC	CASSLEDRPDTF
TRBJ1-2	TRBV18	-	-	TGTGCCAGCTCACCAACCACCACGGGGGGCGGCTATGGCTACACCTTC	CASSPTTTGGGYGYTF
TRBJ2-1	TRBV3-1/TRBV3-2	-	TRBD2	TGTGCCAGCAGCCTCTTTGGAGGCGGGGGGAACAATGAGCAGTTCTTC	CASSLFGGGGNNEQFF
TRBJ2-2	TRBV5-5	once	-	TGTGCCAGCAGCTTGTTCCCCCGAGGCACCGGGGAGCTGTTTTTT	CASSLFPRGTGELFF
TRBJ2-7	TRBV6-2/TRBV6-3	-	-	TGTGCCAGCAGTTACTCTCCAGGTTCCTACGAGCAGTACTTC	CASSYSPGSYEQYF
TRBJ1-6	TRBV6-5	-	-	TGTGCCAGCAGTTTCACTCGGCGGGACCATAATTCACCCCTCCACTTT	CASSFTRRDHNSPLHF
TRBJ1-1	TRBV3-1/TRBV3-2	few	-	TGTGCCAGCAGCCCAAAATTTAGTGCGGCCGAAGCTTTCTTT	CASSPKFSAAEAFF
TRBJ1-2	TRBV2	-	TRBD1	TGTGCCAGCGGCCCGACAGGGGGAATTAGTCCCTACACCTTC	CASGPTGGISPYTF
TRBJ1-2	TRBV29-1	-	-	TGCAGCGTTGACGGGGCGGGAGTTAACTATGGCTACACCTTC	CSVDGAGVNYGYTF
TRBJ1-2	TRBV7-8	-	-	TGTGCCAGCAGCTTAGTTCAGGGGCCGGGTGGCTACACCTTC	CASSLVQGPGGYTF
TRBJ1-2	TRBV28	-	-	TGTGCCAGTTTAAACGGGGAGGGTCTCTATGGCTACACCTTC	CASLNGEGLYGYTF
TRBJ2-1	TRBV19	-	TRBD1	TGTGCCAGTAGGACGATAGACAGGGGGGCGGGAAATGAGCAGTTCTTC	CASRTIDRGAGNEQFF
TRBJ1-2	TRBV10-3	few	-	TGTGCCATCAGTGAGAGGGCAGGGGATGGCTACACCTTC	CAISERAGDGYTF
TRBJ2-1	TRBV12-5	-	-	TGTGCTAGTGGTTTGGTCGGGGGGCTTGAGGAGCAGTTCTTC	CASGLVGGLEEQFF
TRBJ2-1	TRBV7-3	-	TRBD2	TGTGCCAGCAGCCCGCTAGCGGGGAGTCTATACAATGAGCAGTTCTTC	CASSPLAGSLYNEQFF
TRBJ2-2	TRBV28	-	-	TGTGCCAGCAGTCGAACCCCTCCGGGGAACACCGGGGAGCTGTTTTTT	CASSRTPPGNTGELFF
TRBJ1-3	TRBV10-1	-	-	TGCGCCAGCAGTGAGTCGAGACAGGACCTTCGGAACACCATATATTTT	CASSESRQDLRNTIYF
TRBJ1-1	TRBV5-6	-	TRBD1	TGTGCCAGCAGCTTGATGCAGGGGGTATTGAACACTGAAGCTTTCTTT	CASSLMQGVLNTEAFF
TRBJ1-1	TRBV10-3	-	-	TGTGCCATCAGGATGGCGGACACTGAAGCTTTCTTT	CAIRMADTEAFF
TRBJ2-5	TRBV30	-	-	TGTGCCTGGAACCAGGGGTCCAAGACCCAGTACTTC	CAWNQGSKTQYF
TRBJ2-1	TRBV19	-	TRBD2	TGTGCCAGTAGTATGGCTAGCGGGGGGGCCCGTATTCAGCTCTACAATGAGCAGTTCTTC	CASSMASGGARIQLYNEQFF
TRBJ1-4	TRBV14	once	-	TGTGCCAGCAGCCAAGATGTCTACGGCGTGGGCCTTGAAAAACTGTTTTTT	CASSQDVYGVGLEKLFF
TRBJ1-5	TRBV6-1	-	-	TGTGCCAGCAGTGAAGCCGGAGGATATAGCAATCAGCCCCAGCATTTT	CASSEAGGYSNQPQHF
TRBJ1-3	TRBV11-2	-	-	TGTGCCAGCAGCTTAATTACAGGGAGGGACACCATATATTTT	CASSLITGRDTIYF
TRBJ1-3	TRBV28	-	-	TGTGCCACCGGGACTTGGGGGGGCGAATACTCTGGAAACACCATATATTTT	CATGTWGGEYSGNTIYF
TRBJ1-1	TRBV30	-	TRBD1	TGTGCCTGGAGTGACGGGACAGGGGGTCCGGCTTTCTTT	CAWSDGTGGPAFF
TRBJ1-2	TRBV2	-	-	TGTGCCAGCAAAACGGGGAACTATGGCTACACCTTC	CASKTGNYGYTF
TRBJ1-1	TRBV27	-	-	TGTGCCAGCAGTCCCCGGGTGAACACTGAAGCTTTCTTT	CASSPRVNTEAFF
TRBJ1-1	TRBV18	-	TRBD1	TGTGCCAGCTCACTAAGGACAGGGGCTACTGCTGAAGCTTTCTTT	CASSLRTGATAEAFF
TRBJ1-5	TRBV6-1	-	TRBD1	TGTGCCAGCAGTGCTTCGGGACAGGGGGTCAATCAGCCCCAGCATTTT	CASSASGQGVNQPQHF
TRBJ2-3	TRBV29-1	-	-	TGCAGCGGCACGGCGGGCAGAGACACAGATACGCAGTATTTT	CSGTAGRDTDTQYF
TRBJ1-1	TRBV6-1	-	TRBD1	TGTGCCAGCAGTGAAATCGACAGGGGCCGGGCTTTCTTT	CASSEIDRGRAFF
TRBJ2-1	TRBV29-1	-	-	TGCAGCGTTGACCGCAATGAGCAGTTCTTC	CSVDRNEQFF
TRBJ1-1	TRBV4-2	-	-	TGTGCCAGCAGCCAAGGCGGAGTAAACACTGAAGCTTTCTTT	CASSQGGVNTEAFF
TRBJ2-5	TRBV18	-	TRBD2	TGTGCCAGCTCACCACGGGAGGGTCGAGAGACCCAGTACTTC	CASSPREGRETQYF
TRBJ1-5	TRBV30	-	-	TGTGCCTGGAGTGTACAGGAGGGCCAGCCCCAGCATTTT	CAWSVQEGQPQHF
TRBJ1-4	TRBV7-9	-	TRBD1	TGTGCCAGCAGCTTTCAGGGGGTGGCTACTAATGAAAAACTGTTTTTT	CASSFQGVATNEKLFF
TRBJ1-6	TRBV27	-	-	TGTGCCAGCAGCCCTAGCGGACGGTATAATTCACCCCTCCACTTT	CASSPSGRYNSPLHF
TRBJ2-5	TRBV5-1	once	TRBD1	TGCGCCAGCAAAATAGGCGGGACAGGGGTACTCCAAGAGACCCAGTACTTC	CASKIGGTGVLQETQYF
TRBJ1-2	TRBV6-6	-	TRBD1	TGTGCCAGCAGACAAGACAGGGGTGGCTACACCTTC	CASRQDRGGYTF
TRBJ1-6	TRBV7-3	-	TRBD1	TGTGCCAGCAGATCCCGGGACAGGGGGCTTATGCCGCCAGGTTCACCCCTCCACTTT	CASRSRDRGLMPPGSPLHF
TRBJ2-1	TRBV5-1	-	TRBD2	TGCGCCAGCAGCTTGGCCCGAATAGGGACTAGCGATGATGAGCAGTTCTTC	CASSLARIGTSDDEQFF
TRBJ1-1	TRBV5-1	-	TRBD1	TGCGCCAGCAGCCCGGGACAGGGGGCTTGGACTGAAGCTTTCTTT	CASSPGQGAWTEAFF
TRBJ2-2	TRBV2	-	TRBD2	TGTGCCAGCAGTGAGTCGGGACTAGCGGGGGTACTCAGTATCACCGGGGAGCTGTTTTTT	CASSESGLAGVLSITGELFF